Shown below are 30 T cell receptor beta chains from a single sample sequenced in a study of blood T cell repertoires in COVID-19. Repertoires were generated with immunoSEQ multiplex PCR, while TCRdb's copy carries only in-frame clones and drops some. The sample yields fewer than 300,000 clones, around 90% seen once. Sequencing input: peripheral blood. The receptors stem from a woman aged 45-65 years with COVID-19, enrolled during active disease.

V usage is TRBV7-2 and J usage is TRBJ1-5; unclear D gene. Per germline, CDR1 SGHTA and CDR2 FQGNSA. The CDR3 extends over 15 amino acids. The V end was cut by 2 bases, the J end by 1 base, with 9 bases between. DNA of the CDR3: TGTGCCAGCAGCTTAAGCCTCGGGAGCAATCAGCCCCAGCATTTT. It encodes CASSLSLGSNQPQHF.

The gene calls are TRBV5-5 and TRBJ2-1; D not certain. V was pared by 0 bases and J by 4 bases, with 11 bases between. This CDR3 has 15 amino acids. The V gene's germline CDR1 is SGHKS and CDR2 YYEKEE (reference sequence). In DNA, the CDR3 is TGTGCCAGCAGCTTGGGCCTAGGAGTGTACAATGAGCAGTTCTTC. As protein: CASSLGLGVYNEQFF.

The CDR3 DNA is TGCAGCGTTGAACTTAACTATGGCTACACCTTC. This gives the protein CSVELNYGYTF. The rearrangement joins TRBV29-1 to TRBJ1-2, with unresolved D. There are 11 residues in the CDR3. V lost 2 bases and J 1 base, leaving 2 bases between the germline ends. Germline CDR1 and CDR2: SQVTM and ANQGSEA.

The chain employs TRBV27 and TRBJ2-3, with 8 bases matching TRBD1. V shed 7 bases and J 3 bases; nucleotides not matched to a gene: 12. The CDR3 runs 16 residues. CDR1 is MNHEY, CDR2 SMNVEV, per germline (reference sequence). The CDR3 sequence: CASTPWGQAGTDTQYF. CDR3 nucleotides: TGTGCCAGCACCCCTTGGGGACAGGCGGGTACAGATACGCAGTATTTT.

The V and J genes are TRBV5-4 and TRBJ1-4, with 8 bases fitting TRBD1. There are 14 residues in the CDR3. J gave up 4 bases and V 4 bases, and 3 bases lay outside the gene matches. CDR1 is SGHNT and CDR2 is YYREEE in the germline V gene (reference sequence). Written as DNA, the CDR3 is TGTGCCAGCAGCCCGGGACAGGTTAATGAAAAACTGTTTTTT. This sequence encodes CASSPGQVNEKLFF.

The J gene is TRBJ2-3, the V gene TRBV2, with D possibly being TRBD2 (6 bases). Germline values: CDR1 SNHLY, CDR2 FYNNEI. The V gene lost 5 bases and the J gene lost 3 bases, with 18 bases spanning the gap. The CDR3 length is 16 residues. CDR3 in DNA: TGTGCCAGCAGTTTACAATCTCCGGGGAGGACAGATACGCAGTATTTT. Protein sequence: CASSLQSPGRTDTQYF.

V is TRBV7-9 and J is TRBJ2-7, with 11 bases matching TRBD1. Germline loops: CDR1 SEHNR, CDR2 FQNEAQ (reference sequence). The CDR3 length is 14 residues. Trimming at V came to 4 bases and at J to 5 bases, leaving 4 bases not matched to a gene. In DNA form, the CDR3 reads TGTGCCAGCAGCTGGGGACAGGGGGTAAACGAGCAGTACTTC. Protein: CASSWGQGVNEQYF.

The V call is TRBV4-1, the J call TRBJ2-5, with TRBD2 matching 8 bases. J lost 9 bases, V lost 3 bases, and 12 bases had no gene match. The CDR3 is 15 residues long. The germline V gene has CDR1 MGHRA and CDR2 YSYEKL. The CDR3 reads CASSQPEAGASSQYF. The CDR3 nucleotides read TGCGCCAGCAGCCAGCCCGAAGCGGGAGCCAGTTCCCAGTACTTC.

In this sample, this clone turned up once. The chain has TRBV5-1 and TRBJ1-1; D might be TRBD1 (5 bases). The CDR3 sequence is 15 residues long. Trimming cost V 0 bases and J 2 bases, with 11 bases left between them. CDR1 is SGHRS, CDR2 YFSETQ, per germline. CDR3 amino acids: CASSLDGRANTEAFF. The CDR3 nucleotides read TGCGCCAGCAGCTTGGATGGCAGGGCCAACACTGAAGCTTTCTTT.

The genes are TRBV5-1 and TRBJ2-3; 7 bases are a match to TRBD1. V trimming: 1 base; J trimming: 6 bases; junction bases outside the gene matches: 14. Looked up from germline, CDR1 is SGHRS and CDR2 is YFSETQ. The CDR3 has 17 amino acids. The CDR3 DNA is TGCGCCAGCAGCTTGCTCCTCACAGGGGCCGGCGGGGATACGCAGTATTTT. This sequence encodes CASSLLLTGAGGDTQYF.

CDR3: CASEQGESYEQYF. CDR3 nucleotides: TGTGCCAGCGAACAGGGAGAATCCTACGAGCAGTACTTC. V is TRBV7-9 and J is TRBJ2-7; TRBD1 might be the D (6 bases). The germline gives CDR1 SEHNR, CDR2 FQNEAQ (reference sequence). This CDR3 has 13 residues. Trimming pared 8 bases from V and 1 base from J, leaving 12 bases between.

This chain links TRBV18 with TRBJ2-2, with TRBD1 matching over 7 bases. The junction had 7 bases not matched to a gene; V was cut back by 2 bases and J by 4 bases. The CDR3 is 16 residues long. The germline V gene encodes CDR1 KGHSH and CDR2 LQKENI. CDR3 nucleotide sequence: TGTGCCAGCTCACCATCGACAGGGTTGAGCACCGGGGAGCTGTTTTTT. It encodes CASSPSTGLSTGELFF.

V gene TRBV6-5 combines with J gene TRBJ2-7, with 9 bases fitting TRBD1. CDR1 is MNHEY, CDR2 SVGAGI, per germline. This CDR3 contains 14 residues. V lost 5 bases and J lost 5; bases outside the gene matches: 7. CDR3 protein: CASSRRDRDHEQYF. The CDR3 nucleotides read TGTGCCAGCAGTCGAAGGGACAGGGACCACGAGCAGTACTTC.

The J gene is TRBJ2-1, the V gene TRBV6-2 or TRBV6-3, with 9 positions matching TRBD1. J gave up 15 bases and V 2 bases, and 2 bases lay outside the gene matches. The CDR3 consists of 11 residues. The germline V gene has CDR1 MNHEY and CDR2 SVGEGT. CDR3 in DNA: TGTGCCAGCAGTTACCCGGGACAGGGGTTCTTC. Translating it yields CASSYPGQGFF.

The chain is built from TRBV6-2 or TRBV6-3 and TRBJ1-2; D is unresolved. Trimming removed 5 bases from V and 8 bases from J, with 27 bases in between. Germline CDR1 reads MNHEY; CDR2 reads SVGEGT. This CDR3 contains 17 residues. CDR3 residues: CASSPSTRTWLVEGYTF. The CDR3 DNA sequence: TGTGCCAGCAGTCCCTCGACCCGAACCTGGCTCGTGGAGGGCTACACCTTC.

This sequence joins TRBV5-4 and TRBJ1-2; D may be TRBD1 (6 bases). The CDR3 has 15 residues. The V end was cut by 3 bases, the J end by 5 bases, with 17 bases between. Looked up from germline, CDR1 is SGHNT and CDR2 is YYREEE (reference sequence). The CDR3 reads CASSSPDRLIYGYTF. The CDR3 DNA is TGTGCCAGCAGCTCCCCAGACAGGCTGATTTATGGCTACACCTTC.

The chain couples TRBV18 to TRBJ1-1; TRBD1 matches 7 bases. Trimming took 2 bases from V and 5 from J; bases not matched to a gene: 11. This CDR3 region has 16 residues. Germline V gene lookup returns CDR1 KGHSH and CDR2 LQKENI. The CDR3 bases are TGTGCCAGCTCACCAGGGCCAGGGGGGAAGAGAACTGAAGCTTTCTTT. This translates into CASSPGPGGKRTEAFF.

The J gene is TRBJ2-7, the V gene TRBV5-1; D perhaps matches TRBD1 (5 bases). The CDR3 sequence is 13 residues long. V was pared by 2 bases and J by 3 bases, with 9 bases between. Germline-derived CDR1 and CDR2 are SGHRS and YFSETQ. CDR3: CASSFARDYEQYF. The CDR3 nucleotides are TGCGCCAGCAGCTTTGCCAGGGACTACGAGCAGTACTTC.

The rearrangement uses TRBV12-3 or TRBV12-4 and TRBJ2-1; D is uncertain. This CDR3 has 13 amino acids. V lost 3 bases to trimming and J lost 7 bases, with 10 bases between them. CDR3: CASSLGHINEQFF. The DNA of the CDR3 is TGTGCCAGCAGTTTGGGCCACATAAATGAGCAGTTCTTC.

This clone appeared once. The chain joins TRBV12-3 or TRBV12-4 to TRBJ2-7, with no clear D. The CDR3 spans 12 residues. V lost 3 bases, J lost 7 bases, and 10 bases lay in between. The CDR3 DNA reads TGTGCCAGCAGTTTCACTGGTGTGGAGCAGTACTTC. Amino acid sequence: CASSFTGVEQYF.

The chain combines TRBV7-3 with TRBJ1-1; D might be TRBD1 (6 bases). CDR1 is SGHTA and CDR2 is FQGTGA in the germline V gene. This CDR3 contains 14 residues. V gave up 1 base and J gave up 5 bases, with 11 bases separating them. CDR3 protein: CASSLNGGATEAFF. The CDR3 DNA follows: TGTGCCAGCAGCTTAAATGGGGGCGCGACTGAAGCTTTCTTT.

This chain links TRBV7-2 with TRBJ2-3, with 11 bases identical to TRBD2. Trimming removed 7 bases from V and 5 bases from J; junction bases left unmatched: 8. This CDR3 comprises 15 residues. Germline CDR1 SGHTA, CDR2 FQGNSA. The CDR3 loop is CASILSGRVRDTQYF. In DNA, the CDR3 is TGTGCCAGCATCCTTAGCGGGAGGGTGAGAGATACGCAGTATTTT. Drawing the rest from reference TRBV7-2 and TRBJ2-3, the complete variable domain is GAGVSQSPSNKVTEKGKDVELRCDPISGHTALYWYRQSLGQGLEFLIYFQGNSAPDKSGLPSDRFSAERTGGSVSTLTIQRTQQEDSAVYLCASILSGRVRDTQYFGPGTRLTVL.

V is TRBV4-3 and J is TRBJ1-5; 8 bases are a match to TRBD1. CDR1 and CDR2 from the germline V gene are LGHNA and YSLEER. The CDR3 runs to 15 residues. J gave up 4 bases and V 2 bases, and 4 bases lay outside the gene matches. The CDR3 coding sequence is TGCGCCAGCAGCCAACGGACAGGGCCGAATCAGCCCCAGCATTTT. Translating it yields CASSQRTGPNQPQHF.

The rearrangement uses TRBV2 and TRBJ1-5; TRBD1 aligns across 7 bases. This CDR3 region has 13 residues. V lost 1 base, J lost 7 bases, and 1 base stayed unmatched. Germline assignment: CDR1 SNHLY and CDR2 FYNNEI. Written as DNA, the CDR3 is TGTGCCAGCAGTGAAGTGGGACAGCAGCCCCAGCATTTT. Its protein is CASSEVGQQPQHF.

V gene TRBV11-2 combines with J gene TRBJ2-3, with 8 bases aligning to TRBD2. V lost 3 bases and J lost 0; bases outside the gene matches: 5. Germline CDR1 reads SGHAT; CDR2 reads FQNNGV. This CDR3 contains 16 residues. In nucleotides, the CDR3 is TGTGCCAGCAGCTTGGTAGCGGGAAGTAGCACAGATACGCAGTATTTT. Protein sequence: CASSLVAGSSTDTQYF.

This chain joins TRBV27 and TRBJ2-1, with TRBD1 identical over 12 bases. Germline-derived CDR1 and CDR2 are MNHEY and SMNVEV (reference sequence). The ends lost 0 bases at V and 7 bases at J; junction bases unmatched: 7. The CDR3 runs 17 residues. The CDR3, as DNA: TGTGCCAGCAGTTTATCGGCGGGACAGGGGGCGGGGAATGAGCAGTTCTTC. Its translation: CASSLSAGQGAGNEQFF.

Here the CDR3 reads CASSQDREETQYF. CDR3 nucleotides: TGTGCCAGCAGCCAAGACAGGGAAGAGACCCAGTACTTC. The genes are TRBV13 and TRBJ2-5; 7 bases are shared with TRBD1. CDR3 length equals 13 residues. CDR1 is PRHDT and CDR2 is FYEKMQ in the germline V gene (reference sequence). V lost 5 bases, J lost 3 bases, and 3 bases stayed unmatched.

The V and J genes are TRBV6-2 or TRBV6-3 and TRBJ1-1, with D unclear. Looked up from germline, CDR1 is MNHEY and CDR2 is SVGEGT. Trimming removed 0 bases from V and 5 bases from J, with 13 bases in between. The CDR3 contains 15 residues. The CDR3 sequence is CASSYSDRGLTEAFF. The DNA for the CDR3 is TGTGCCAGCAGTTACTCCGATAGAGGACTAACTGAAGCTTTCTTT.

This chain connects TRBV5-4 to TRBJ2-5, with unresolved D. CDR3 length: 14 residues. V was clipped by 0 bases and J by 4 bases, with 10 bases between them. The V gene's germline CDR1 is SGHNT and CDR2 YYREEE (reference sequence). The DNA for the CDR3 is TGTGCCAGCAGCTTGGGTGTTAGTAGAGAGACCCAGTACTTC. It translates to CASSLGVSRETQYF.

Here the CDR3 reads CASSPYYRLLYNEQFF. Written as DNA, the CDR3 is TGTGCCAGCAGCCCTTACTACCGACTATTGTACAATGAGCAGTTCTTC. This chain uses TRBV5-6 with TRBJ2-1; TRBD2 is a possible D gene (5 bases). This CDR3 is 16 amino acids long. V shed 4 bases and J shed 4 bases, with 18 bases lying between them. The germline gives CDR1 SGHDT, CDR2 YYEEEE. Using reference TRBV5-6 and TRBJ2-1 for the parts outside the CDR3, the full variable domain is DAGVTQSPTHLIKTRGQQVTLRCSPKSGHDTVSWYQQALGQGPQFIFQYYEEEERQRGNFPDRFSGHQFPNYSSELNVNALLLGDSALYLCASSPYYRLLYNEQFFGPGTRLTVL.